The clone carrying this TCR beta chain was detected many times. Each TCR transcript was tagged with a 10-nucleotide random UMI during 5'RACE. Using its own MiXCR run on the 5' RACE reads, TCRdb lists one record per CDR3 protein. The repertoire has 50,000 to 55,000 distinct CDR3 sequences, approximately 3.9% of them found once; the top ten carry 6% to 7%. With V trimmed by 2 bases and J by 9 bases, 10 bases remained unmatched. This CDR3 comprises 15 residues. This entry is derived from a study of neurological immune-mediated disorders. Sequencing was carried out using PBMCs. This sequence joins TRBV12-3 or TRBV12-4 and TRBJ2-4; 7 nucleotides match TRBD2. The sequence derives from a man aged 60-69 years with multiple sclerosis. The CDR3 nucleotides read TGTGCCAGCAGTTTACGCGGGAGAAGCCAGGGCATTCAGTACTTC. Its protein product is CASSLRGRSQGIQYF.